Each of the 29 T cell receptor beta chains below was sequenced from the same sample in a study of cytomegalovirus exposure and HLA in healthy donors. Vbeta (60) and Jbeta (13) primers were used in the PCR. The protocol was immunoSEQ multiplex PCR, while the TCRdb copy is restricted to in-frame clones and leaves out a portion. The data show 130,000 to 150,000 clones, around 76% seen once. The sample consisted of PBMCs. Receptors were obtained from a man younger than 35 in good health and CMV-seronegative.

This clone was detected only a few times. The chain carries TRBV5-1 and TRBJ1-1; D remains unclear. Trimming stripped 0 bases from V and 3 bases from J, with 12 bases between. The CDR3 length is 15 residues. Germline V gives CDR1 SGHRS, CDR2 YFSETQ. The CDR3 DNA reads TGCGCCAGCAGCTTGGAGGGCGGGTTGGACACTGAAGCTTTCTTT. Translation: CASSLEGGLDTEAFF. Combining the CDR3 with reference TRBV5-1 and TRBJ1-1 gives the whole variable domain KAGVTQTPRYLIKTRGQQVTLSCSPISGHRSVSWYQQTPGQGLQFLFEYFSETQRNKGNFPGRFSGRQFSNSRSEMNVSTLELGDSALYLCASSLEGGLDTEAFFGQGTRLTVV.

The chain joins TRBV29-1 to TRBJ2-5, with D unclear. Germline loops: CDR1 SQVTM, CDR2 ANQGSEA. The length of the CDR3 is 12 residues. Between the trimmed V and J ends, which lost 7 bases and 3 bases, there was a span of 12 bases. The CDR3 DNA follows: TGCAGCGGTTATGGAGAAAAAGAGACCCAGTACTTC. Its translation is CSGYGEKETQYF.

This clone appeared once. CDR3 residues: CASSYDGYYGYTF. Here the CDR3 DNA reads TGTGCCAGCAGCTACGACGGGTACTATGGCTACACCTTC. The chain combines TRBV11-2 with TRBJ1-2, with unresolved D. Trimming cost V 4 bases and J 3 bases, with 9 bases left between them. This CDR3 has 13 residues. In germline, CDR1 is SGHAT, CDR2 FQNNGV.

The chain carries TRBV4-1 and TRBJ2-5; TRBD1 matches 8 bases. The J call may be mistaken, given a closer DNA end match to TRBJ2-7. In germline, CDR1 is MGHRA, CDR2 YSYEKL. The CDR3 covers 15 residues. The CDR3 DNA follows: TGCGCCAGCAGCCAAGTAACAGGGGGTCCCTACGAGCAGTACTTC. Translated, it gives CASSQVTGGPYEQYF.

The chain joins TRBV9 to TRBJ1-1; a weak D match, TRBD1 (6 bases). Trimming pared 4 bases from V and 5 bases from J, leaving 15 bases between. The CDR3 spans 14 residues. The V gene's germline CDR1 is SGDLS and CDR2 YYNGEE. Here the CDR3 DNA reads TGTGCCAGCAGCCCGGGGGGGGCGCGAACTGAAGCTTTCTTT. Translation: CASSPGGARTEAFF.

The chain employs TRBV27 and TRBJ2-2, with 7 bases lining up with TRBD1. CDR1 and CDR2 from the germline V gene are MNHEY and SMNVEV (reference sequence). Losses at the gene ends were 8 bases for V and 7 bases for J; bases not matched to a gene: 16. This CDR3 is built from 16 residues. Here the CDR3 DNA reads TGTGCCAGCCAGACAGGGCTAGTAGAAAGGGGCGGGGAGCTGTTTTTT. Encoded protein: CASQTGLVERGGELFF.

This clone appeared once. Other DNA variants within this sample encode the same CDR3. The chain employs TRBV30 and TRBJ2-4, with D possibly TRBD1 on 5 matching bases. Between the trimmed V and J ends, which lost 0 bases and 8 bases, there was a span of 17 bases. Germline CDR1 GTSNPN, CDR2 SVGIG (reference sequence). This CDR3 comprises 15 residues. The CDR3 reads CAWSVRVGLGDIQYF. The CDR3 bases are TGTGCCTGGAGTGTACGTGTGGGGCTCGGTGACATTCAGTACTTC.

In its sample, this clone was seen once. The V gene is TRBV6-5, the J gene TRBJ2-1; 14 bases are shared with TRBD2. The CDR3 has 14 residues. V was pared by 5 bases and J by 9 bases, with 3 bases of the junction left unmatched. Germline-derived CDR1 and CDR2 are MNHEY and SVGAGI. The CDR3 coding sequence is TGTGCCAGCAGTCCGGGACTAGCGGGGGTTGAGCAGTTCTTC. Translated: CASSPGLAGVEQFF.

This chain connects TRBV9 to TRBJ2-5; TRBD2 agrees at 10 bases. Germline CDR1 is SGDLS and CDR2 is YYNGEE. Trimming removed 3 bases from V and 2 bases from J; junction bases left unmatched: 4. CDR3 length: 15 amino acids. This CDR3 reads CASSASSGGQETQYF. In DNA, the CDR3 is TGTGCCAGCAGCGCGTCTAGCGGGGGACAAGAGACCCAGTACTTC.

V is TRBV4-1 and J is TRBJ1-5, with a tentative D call TRBD1 (5 bases). The CDR3 spans 14 residues. The germline V and J ends were trimmed by 2 bases and 6 bases, with 11 bases remaining between them. The germline gives CDR1 MGHRA, CDR2 YSYEKL. CDR3 amino acids: CASSQRGGVQPQHF. The CDR3 coding sequence is TGCGCCAGCAGCCAACGGGGGGGGGTTCAGCCCCAGCATTTT.

The genes are TRBV28 and TRBJ2-5, with TRBD2 identical over 14 bases. Per the germline V gene, CDR1 is MDHEN and CDR2 is SYDVKM. The CDR3 sequence is 16 residues long. With V trimmed by 6 bases and J by 2 bases, 5 bases remained unmatched. As DNA, the CDR3 is TGTGCCAGCAGCCTGGGACTAGCGGGAGTTCAAGAGACCCAGTACTTC. It translates to CASSLGLAGVQETQYF. Based on the CDR3 plus reference TRBV28 and TRBJ2-5, the full variable domain is DVKVTQSSRYLVKRTGEKVFLECVQDMDHENMFWYRQDPGLGLRLIYFSYDVKMKEKGDIPEGYSVSREKKERFSLILESASTNQTSMYLCASSLGLAGVQETQYFGPGTRLLVL.

V is TRBV27 and J is TRBJ2-5; 9 bases agree with TRBD1. The assigned J gene may be wrong: the sequence end matches TRBJ2-7 better. The CDR3 is made up of 14 amino acids. Germline lookup yields CDR1 MNHEY and CDR2 SMNVEV (reference sequence). CDR3 sequence reads: CASSPGTGHDEQYF. CDR3 nucleotides: TGTGCCAGCAGTCCGGGGACAGGGCACGACGAGCAGTACTTC.

The chain recombines TRBV5-1 with TRBJ1-4; 8 nucleotides agree with TRBD1. The germline V gene has CDR1 SGHRS and CDR2 YFSETQ. V gave up 4 bases and J gave up 1 base; unmatched junction bases: 9. The CDR3 consists of 17 residues. The CDR3 nucleotides are TGCGCCAGCAGCCCTGGTGGACAGGGTCGAACTAATGAAAAACTGTTTTTT. It encodes CASSPGGQGRTNEKLFF.

The rearrangement uses TRBV2 and TRBJ2-5, with D perhaps TRBD1 (6 bases). This CDR3 comprises 14 residues. Trimming removed 4 bases from V and 5 bases from J, with 14 bases in between. Germline values: CDR1 SNHLY, CDR2 FYNNEI. This chain's CDR3 is CASSGGGAMETQYF. As DNA, the CDR3 is TGTGCCAGCAGTGGTGGGGGCGCAATGGAGACCCAGTACTTC.

This sequence joins TRBV19 and TRBJ1-1; 10 bases line up with TRBD1. Germline V gene sequence: CDR1 LNHDA, CDR2 SQIVND (reference sequence). The CDR3 covers 14 residues. J lost 5 bases, V lost 6 bases, and 6 bases had no gene match. The CDR3 nucleotides read TGTGCCAGTAGGTGGACAGGGGGTTGGACTGAAGCTTTCTTT. Amino acids: CASRWTGGWTEAFF.

The chain is built from TRBV16 and TRBJ1-2; weak D call: TRBD1 (5 bases). Deletions cut 2 bases from V and 8 bases from J, with 30 bases between. Germline loops: CDR1 KGHSY, CDR2 FQNENV. This CDR3 spans 19 amino acids. The chain's CDR3 is CASSQQGVTRRRSLGGYTF. The CDR3 DNA is TGTGCCAGCAGCCAACAAGGGGTCACCCGAAGGCGATCATTGGGAGGCTACACCTTC.

V is TRBV7-8 and J is TRBJ1-2; D is possibly TRBD1 (5 bases). Germline V gene data show CDR1 as SGHVS and CDR2 as FQNEAQ. The CDR3 runs 15 residues. Trimming removed 5 bases from V and 5 bases from J, with 18 bases in between. CDR3 coding DNA: TGTGCCAGCAGCCGTTACAGGAAGGACCATTATGGCTACACCTTC. This sequence encodes CASSRYRKDHYGYTF.

The chain recombines TRBV18 with TRBJ2-5, with 9 bases fitting TRBD2. The ends lost 4 bases at V and 1 base at J; junction bases unmatched: 13. The CDR3 runs to 18 residues. Germline-derived CDR1 and CDR2 are KGHSH and LQKENI. The CDR3 sequence: CASSHAAAGGRLQETQYF. CDR3 nucleotides: TGTGCCAGCTCACACGCGGCGGCGGGAGGGCGTCTCCAAGAGACCCAGTACTTC.

The rearrangement joins TRBV9 to TRBJ2-5; 8 nucleotides align to TRBD1. This CDR3 is 15 amino acids long. The ends lost 0 bases at V and 7 bases at J; junction bases unmatched: 8. Germline V gene sequence: CDR1 SGDLS, CDR2 YYNGEE. The CDR3 bases are TGTGCCAGCAGCGTAGCCCTGGGACAGGCGGCGACCCAGTACTTC. It codes for CASSVALGQAATQYF. The full variable domain, with the rest looked up from reference TRBV9 and TRBJ2-5, is DSGVTQTPKHLITATGQRVTLRCSPRSGDLSVYWYQQSLDQGLQFLIQYYNGEERAKGNILERFSAQQFPDLHSELNLSSLELGDSALYFCASSVALGQAATQYFGPGTRLLVL.

As regards this clone: Different DNA sequences within this sample yield the same CDR3. The chain has TRBV2 and TRBJ1-5; TRBD1 matches at 9 bases. V was pared by 6 bases and J by 4 bases, with 4 bases of the junction left unmatched. The V gene's germline CDR1 is SNHLY and CDR2 FYNNEI. This CDR3 region has 14 residues. The CDR3, as DNA: TGTGCCAGCAGGGGACAGGGCCGTAATCAGCCCCAGCATTTT. Amino acids: CASRGQGRNQPQHF.

The chain employs TRBV30 and TRBJ1-1; a possible D gene is TRBD1 (6 bases). Germline loops: CDR1 GTSNPN, CDR2 SVGIG (reference sequence). The CDR3 loop spans 14 amino acids. V gave up 0 bases and J gave up 0 bases, with 8 bases separating them. The CDR3 DNA sequence: TGTGCCTGGAGTGTAGGACAGTTGAACACTGAAGCTTTCTTT. It yields the protein CAWSVGQLNTEAFF. The full variable domain, rest sourced from reference TRBV30 and TRBJ1-1, is SQTIHQWPATLVQPVGSPLSLECTVEGTSNPNLYWYRQAAGRGLQLLFYSVGIGQISSEVPQNLSASRPQDRQFILSSKKLLLSDSGFYLCAWSVGQLNTEAFFGQGTRLTVV.

The chain joins TRBV7-8 to TRBJ2-1; no firm D call. V was trimmed by 4 bases and J by 10 bases, leaving 11 bases between them. Looked up from germline, CDR1 is SGHVS and CDR2 is FQNEAQ. The CDR3 sequence is 12 residues long. CDR3 sequence: CASSSTGLEQFF. CDR3 coding DNA: TGTGCCAGCAGCTCGACGGGTTTGGAGCAGTTCTTC.

This rearrangement joins TRBV7-3 to TRBJ2-3; 7 nucleotides match TRBD2. The CDR3 length is 15 residues. The germline CDR1 and CDR2 sequences are SGHTA and FQGTGA. V lost 2 bases and J lost 2; bases outside the gene matches: 4. The CDR3 nucleotides read TGTGCCAGCAGCTTATGGGCGGGGGACACAGATACGCAGTATTTT. It translates to CASSLWAGDTDTQYF.

The chain links TRBV10-2 to TRBJ1-1, with D perhaps TRBD1 (5 bases). Germline CDR1 reads WSHSY; CDR2 reads SAAADI. This CDR3 has 13 amino acids. V lost 5 bases to trimming and J lost 3 bases, with 10 bases between them. CDR3 protein: CASSRGGDTEAFF. The CDR3 nucleotides are TGCGCCAGCAGTCGGGGAGGGGACACTGAAGCTTTCTTT.

The chain couples TRBV6-1 to TRBJ1-5; D may be TRBD1 (5 bases). Per the germline V gene, CDR1 is MNHNS and CDR2 is SASEGT. Trimming pared 3 bases from V and 0 bases from J, leaving 9 bases between. The CDR3 is made up of 15 amino acids. The CDR3 reads CASSEGLYSNQPQHF. The CDR3 DNA is TGTGCCAGCAGTGAGGGACTATATAGCAATCAGCCCCAGCATTTT.

This clone was seen more than once but under ten times. The chain has TRBV2 and TRBJ1-1; 10 bases map to TRBD1. The CDR3 spans 16 residues. Per the germline V gene, CDR1 is SNHLY and CDR2 is FYNNEI. The J segment lost 5 bases and the V segment lost 9 bases, leaving 15 bases of the junction unmatched. The CDR3 is CASNKAGDRGKTEAFF. CDR3 DNA sequence: TGTGCCAGTAACAAGGCAGGGGACAGGGGTAAAACTGAAGCTTTCTTT.

The gene calls are TRBV5-4 and TRBJ2-1, with 7 bases aligning to TRBD1. This CDR3 region has 15 residues. CDR1 is SGHNT and CDR2 is YYREEE in the germline V gene (reference sequence). After removal of 5 bases from V and 2 bases from J, the junction contained 7 bases not matched to a gene. This CDR3 reads CASSFRDRTYNEQFF. CDR3 DNA sequence: TGTGCCAGCAGTTTCCGGGACAGAACCTACAATGAGCAGTTCTTC. Variable domain in full (rest from reference TRBV5-4 and TRBJ2-1): ETGVTQSPTHLIKTRGQQVTLRCSSQSGHNTVSWYQQALGQGPQFIFQYYREEENGRGNFPPRFSGLQFPNYSSELNVNALELDDSALYLCASSFRDRTYNEQFFGPGTRLTVL.

The chain is built from TRBV30 and TRBJ1-2; 10 bases agree with TRBD1. The CDR3 consists of 14 residues. Germline V gene data show CDR1 as GTSNPN and CDR2 as SVGIG (reference sequence). V gave up 4 bases and J gave up 2 bases; unmatched junction bases: 4. The CDR3 region has the DNA TGTGCCTGGAACGGACAGGGGGGAAACTATGGCTACACCTTC. It specifies CAWNGQGGNYGYTF.

The chain uses TRBV2 and TRBJ1-1; no definite D call. V was trimmed by 3 bases and J by 6 bases, leaving 5 bases between them. Per the germline V gene, CDR1 is SNHLY and CDR2 is FYNNEI. This CDR3 is built from 11 residues. CDR3 DNA sequence: TGTGCCAGCAGTGACAGGCCTGAAGCTTTCTTT. It specifies CASSDRPEAFF.